This T cell receptor beta chain comes out of a study of CD8 T cells in ankylosing spondylitis (dated by TCRdb to the late 2010s). Regarding the complete study: T cell receptor beta repertoires were profiled in healthy donors and ankylosing spondylitis patients so that disease-linked TCR variants could be found. In total, the full study cohort was made up of some 110 healthy donors and approximately 27 ankylosing spondylitis patients. Samples of peripheral blood were taken, and for ankylosing spondylitis patients, synovial fluid was collected as well. Study-level results and caveats: The disease-linked clones were reported to be significantly enriched in matched synovial fluid samples from ankylosing spondylitis patients. Some motif variants had previously been reported in the synovial fluid and blood of reactive arthritis patients, which suggests shared mechanisms of disease initiation. The disease-linked clones showed a CD8+ phenotype and occurred at relatively low frequencies in peripheral blood. A TCR beta motif made up of eight or nine highly homologous amino acid variants appeared to be characteristic of blood from ankylosing spondylitis patients.

The CDR3 holds 13 amino acids from the cysteine to the phenylalanine. Of the read, only the CDR3 DNA is kept; its 39 bases are in frame from base 1. Deletion took 6 bases off V and 6 bases off J, with a span of 11 bases between the germline ends. This clonotype was seen ten or more times. The clone's antigen remains unknown. Per-nucleotide qualities are absent, and no much larger clonotype sits a single base away. These reads were obtained on an Illumina HiSeq 2500. Quantitative 5'-RACE with molecular barcodes was used to prepare TCR beta libraries. On the study's bioinformatics: To identify disease-linked TCR variants, a new computational method was used, one built on a probabilistic model of VDJ rearrangement. In-frame beta chains were kept once TCRdb had trimmed the public reads at Q25 with fastp and called clones with MiXCR. Rows merge per CDR3 protein into single entries with the most common DNA and genes. The V and J calls here are based on TCRdb, not the publication. This sample is represented by about 150,000 distinct CDR3 sequences; approximately 7.4% of them were singletons. The ten most abundant clones make up around 11% of the sample.

Input material: blood, either unsorted or a sorted T cell fraction (not recorded which). The TCR was taken from a female donor with ankylosing spondylitis or in good health (not recorded which). The rearranged chain carries TRBV12-3 or TRBV12-4 and TRBJ2-2, with TRBD2 as a weak D call on 6 bases. The CDR3 protein sequence reads: CASRPREAGELFF. The sequence in DNA is TGTGCCAGCAGGCCGAGGGAGGCCGGGGAGCTGTTTTTT.